The 10 T cell receptor beta chains below were found in one sample sequenced in a study of shared clonotypes between healthy human individuals. The data were produced by immunoSEQ multiplex PCR, yet TCRdb's version contains in-frame clones alone and is incomplete. The data hold over 750,000 clones, with approximately 96% observed a single time. CD45RO-negative, CCR7-selected cells formed the naive CD8 fraction, which excluded terminally differentiated effector memory CD45RA+ cells. Sequenced input: naive CD8+ T cells sorted from blood. The origin of the receptors is a man aged 25 to 45 in good health.

This clone came up once. DNA of the CDR3: TGTGCCAGCAGTTTACCCGGGAACAGGGGGCCGGGCGAGCAGTACTTC. Its translation is CASSLPGNRGPGEQYF. The chain recombines TRBV27 with TRBJ2-7; TRBD1 matches 9 bases. Trimming cost V 2 bases and J 6 bases; bases outside gene matches: 11. The germline V gene has CDR1 MNHEY and CDR2 SMNVEV (reference sequence). This CDR3 region has 16 residues.

The chain is built from TRBV10-2 and TRBJ1-1, with a weak D call TRBD1 (5 bases). Germline V lookup: CDR1 WSHSY, CDR2 SAAADI. Trimming took off 6 bases at V and 11 bases at J, with 19 bases between the two ends. The CDR3 sequence is 13 residues long. CDR3 nucleotides: TGCGCCAGCAGAGCCCCGGACGACTGGGGGGCTTTCTTT. It is translated as CASRAPDDWGAFF.

The rearrangement uses TRBV11-3 and TRBJ2-1; 13 nucleotides line up with TRBD2. The CDR3 covers 16 residues. With V trimmed by 5 bases and J by 8 bases, 9 bases remained unmatched. Germline CDR1 is SGHNT and CDR2 is YENEEA. The CDR3 DNA follows: TGTGCCAGCAGCACCAAACTAGCGGGAGGGTGGGATGAGCAGTTCTTC. It is translated as CASSTKLAGGWDEQFF.

Comments on this clone: Other DNA sequences of this sample code for an identical CDR3. The V gene is TRBV27, the J gene TRBJ2-7; the match to TRBD2 covers 7 bases. V lost 0 bases to trimming and J lost 3 bases; unmatched junction nucleotides: 2. CDR1 and CDR2 from the germline V gene are MNHEY and SMNVEV (reference sequence). This CDR3 is 14 amino acids long. CDR3 sequence: CASSLSGGSYEQYF. CDR3 coding DNA: TGTGCCAGCAGTTTATCTGGCGGGAGCTACGAGCAGTACTTC.

V usage is TRBV9 and J usage is TRBJ1-1, with D possibly being TRBD1 (5 bases). Trimming stripped 3 bases from V and 6 bases from J, with 18 bases between. The CDR3 is 15 residues long. Germline V gene lookup returns CDR1 SGDLS and CDR2 YYNGEE. The CDR3 DNA sequence: TGTGCCAGCAGCGGCCGAACGGGACCCGCCGCTGAAGCTTTCTTT. This translates into CASSGRTGPAAEAFF.

This sequence joins TRBV6-1 and TRBJ2-2, with 7 bases matching TRBD2. Germline V gives CDR1 MNHNS, CDR2 SASEGT. V was clipped by 7 bases and J by 7 bases; unmatched bases: 9. CDR3 length equals 14 residues. Written as DNA, the CDR3 is TGTGCCAGCACCGGGGGGAGGTCCGTCGGGGAGCTGTTTTTT. Encoded protein: CASTGGRSVGELFF.

The rearrangement links TRBV9 to TRBJ2-7; no clear D gene. CDR1 is SGDLS, CDR2 YYNGEE, per germline. V gave up 4 bases and J gave up 2 bases, with 7 bases separating them. This CDR3 contains 12 residues. The CDR3, as DNA: TGTGCCAGCAGCCCCCGGACCTACGAGCAGTACTTC. Its translation is CASSPRTYEQYF.

The genes are TRBV2 and TRBJ2-2; D is possibly TRBD2 (5 bases). CDR1 is SNHLY, CDR2 FYNNEI, per germline. The CDR3 totals 14 residues. The ends were cut back, 8 bases at V and 1 base at J, with 11 bases in the middle. The chain's CDR3 is CASVGAVNTGELFF. CDR3 nucleotides: TGTGCCAGCGTTGGAGCGGTGAACACCGGGGAGCTGTTTTTT.

The chain couples TRBV27 to TRBJ2-2; D is undetermined. The CDR3 spans 12 residues. The germline V gene has CDR1 MNHEY and CDR2 SMNVEV (reference sequence). The CDR3: CASMGITGELFF. CDR3 in DNA: TGTGCTTCTATGGGAATCACCGGGGAGCTGTTTTTT.

Notes on this clone: The same CDR3 also results from other DNA sequences found in this sample. The chain joins TRBV11-3 to TRBJ2-2; D is unclear. Germline assignment: CDR1 SGHNT and CDR2 YENEEA. Trimming stripped 4 bases from V and 4 bases from J, with 4 bases between. There are 12 residues in the CDR3. Here the CDR3 DNA reads TGTGCCAGCAGCTCTCTCACCGGGGAGCTGTTTTTT. It yields the protein CASSSLTGELFF.